This TCR beta chain is from a study of human T cells and chemical hapten exposure. One entry per CDR3 protein, called by TCRdb with MiXCR from the RACE reads. The table lists 150,000 to 200,000 distinct CDR3 sequences, around 15% of them singletons. The time point: patch test 1, 2 weeks after DPC sensitization. Regarding treatment: therapeutic diphenylcyclopropenone sensitization with weekly scalp DPC. This specimen was whole blood, taken in connection with sensitization to the hapten diphenylcyclopropenone (DPC). This clonotype originated in a woman aged 25 to 39 with alopecia areata. Some clones in this sample may be carry-over from other donors' samples.

CDR3 in DNA: TGCAGCGTCCCGGGACAGGGGCCTCTGAGAGGCTACACCTTC. This codes for CSVPGQGPLRGYTF. The chain combines TRBV29-1 with TRBJ1-2, with 10 bases aligning to TRBD1. This CDR3 is 14 amino acids long. In germline, CDR1 is SQVTM, CDR2 ANQGSEA. V was clipped by 6 bases and J by 8 bases; unmatched bases: 12.